What follows are 23 T cell receptor beta chains derived from one specimen sequenced in a study of shared T cell receptors in the human thymus. TCRdb's table, derived via immunoSEQ multiplex PCR, lists solely in-frame clones and lacks some. The table has some 700,000 clones, approximately 90% seen once; the top ten hold around 0.0099%. These data also formed part of another study, on human thymus T cells.

Sample: thymocytes. These TCRs come from a boy in the first two years of life with a congenital heart defect.

The chain couples TRBV27 to TRBJ2-7; TRBD2 matches 12 bases. Looked up from germline, CDR1 is MNHEY and CDR2 is SMNVEV (reference sequence). Trimming took 8 bases from V and 7 from J; bases not matched to a gene: 3. The length of the CDR3 is 12 residues. CDR3 sequence (DNA): TGTGCCAGCCACGGACTAGCGGGGGAGCAGTACTTC. Amino acids: CASHGLAGEQYF.

V usage is TRBV9 and J usage is TRBJ2-1; 9 bases match TRBD2. CDR3 size: 16 residues. After removal of 4 bases from V and 1 base from J, the junction contained 6 bases not matched to a gene. Germline values: CDR1 SGDLS, CDR2 YYNGEE. In DNA form, the CDR3 reads TGTGCCAGCAGCCCTAGGAGCGGGAGGTCCTACAATGAGCAGTTCTTC. Protein sequence: CASSPRSGRSYNEQFF.

Points on this clone: Sequence at one end of the junction differs from germline and may be a read error. The chain carries TRBV7-7 and TRBJ2-1; 10 nucleotides match TRBD2. Germline lookup yields CDR1 SSHAT and CDR2 FNYEAQ (reference sequence). The CDR3 sequence is 15 residues long. CDR3 bases: TGTGCTAGCAGCCCCGGGACTAGCGACTACAATGAGCAGTTCTTC. Protein product: CASSPGTSDYNEQFF.

This rearrangement joins TRBV28 to TRBJ1-5; D is possibly TRBD1 (5 bases). Deletions cut 0 bases from V and 2 bases from J, with 14 bases between. The CDR3 has 17 amino acids. Germline CDR1 reads MDHEN; CDR2 reads SYDVKM. The CDR3 DNA sequence: TGTGCCAGCAGTTTATGCGGGGGAGGACCGGGCAATCAGCCCCAGCATTTT. Translating it yields CASSLCGGGPGNQPQHF.

The chain uses TRBV27 and TRBJ1-1; weak D call: TRBD1 (6 bases). The CDR3 has 13 residues. Germline CDR1 reads MNHEY; CDR2 reads SMNVEV (reference sequence). Deletions cut 11 bases from V and 4 bases from J, with 17 bases between. DNA of the CDR3: TGTGCCCCCCGGGGGGGGGCTAGCACTGAAGCTTTCTTT. Amino acid sequence: CAPRGGASTEAFF.

The chain is built from TRBV6-6 and TRBJ1-2; D not certain. Between the trimmed V and J ends, which lost 0 bases and 8 bases, there was a span of 13 bases. CDR1 and CDR2 (germline): MNHNY, SVGAGI (reference sequence). The length of the CDR3 is 14 residues. The CDR3, as DNA: TGTGCCAGCAGTTACTCCTCGGCGGTTACCGGCTACACCTTC. This codes for CASSYSSAVTGYTF.

The J gene is TRBJ2-7, the V gene TRBV23-1; D not resolved. TRBV23-1 is an ORF, with its function uncertain. V lost 2 bases and J 5 bases, leaving 4 bases between the germline ends. This CDR3 contains 11 residues. CDR3 sequence: CASSQRNEQYF. DNA of the CDR3: TGCGCCAGCAGTCAACGTAACGAGCAGTACTTC.

The rearrangement links TRBV12-5 to TRBJ1-2; the D is unclear. Trimming stripped 3 bases from V and 5 bases from J, with 19 bases between. There are 16 residues in the CDR3. Germline CDR1 is LGHNT and CDR2 is FRNRAP. CDR3 nucleotide sequence: TGTGCTAGTGGTTTCTATTTAGTGGACTCCTTGTATGGCTACACCTTC. This sequence encodes CASGFYLVDSLYGYTF.

This chain joins TRBV7-8 and TRBJ2-1; the D gene is possibly TRBD1 (5 bases). CDR1 is SGHVS and CDR2 is FQNEAQ in the germline V gene. V was pared by 1 base and J by 4 bases, with 14 bases between. The CDR3 covers 16 residues. This chain's CDR3 is CASSLGATVPYNEQFF. CDR3 DNA sequence: TGTGCCAGCAGCTTAGGAGCGACAGTCCCATACAATGAGCAGTTCTTC.

This rearrangement joins TRBV6-1 to TRBJ2-7; 11 positions match TRBD1. This CDR3 spans 14 amino acids. Germline CDR1 MNHNS, CDR2 SASEGT. Trimming removed 6 bases from V and 5 bases from J; junction bases left unmatched: 6. CDR3 region: CASSGQGAGNEQYF. CDR3 nucleotide sequence: TGTGCCAGCAGCGGACAGGGGGCGGGAAACGAGCAGTACTTC.

The rearrangement uses TRBV20-1 and TRBJ2-7; D is unclear. The V end lost 4 bases, the J end lost 3 bases, and 7 bases lay between the germline ends. This CDR3 contains 11 residues. From germline, CDR1 is DFQATT and CDR2 SNEGSKA (reference sequence). CDR3 DNA: TGCAGTGCTACCCGGTACTACGAGCAGTACTTC. Protein sequence: CSATRYYEQYF.

J is TRBJ2-7 and V is TRBV7-9; possibly TRBD1 for D (6 bases). The V gene's germline CDR1 is SEHNR and CDR2 FQNEAQ (reference sequence). The CDR3 consists of 17 residues. V was pared by 5 bases and J by 2 bases, with 22 bases between. The CDR3 spells CASSQWPGTGLTYEQYF. DNA for the CDR3: TGTGCCAGCAGCCAGTGGCCAGGCACAGGGTTAACCTACGAGCAGTACTTC.

In regard to this clone: One end of the junction is discordant with germline, which a read error may explain. The chain carries TRBV6-1 and TRBJ2-7; 7 positions match TRBD2. The CDR3 totals 13 residues. Germline CDR1 is MNHNS and CDR2 is SASEGT. CDR3 region: CASNELASYEQYF. The CDR3 bases are TGTGCCAGCAATGAACTAGCGAGCTACGAGCAGTACTTC.

J is TRBJ2-7 and V is TRBV5-6; D not certain. This CDR3 region has 16 residues. The V and J ends lost 4 bases and 1 base respectively, with 18 bases between them. CDR1 and CDR2 from the germline V gene are SGHDT and YYEEEE. CDR3 in DNA: TGTGCCAGCAGCCTTGGAGCGAACCCCCCTTCCTACGAGCAGTACTTC. It is translated as CASSLGANPPSYEQYF.

The CDR3 nucleotides read TGTGCCAGCAGCGCAGCAACCTTACAGGAGATGAACACTGAAGCTTTCTTT. Its protein product is CASSAATLQEMNTEAFF. This chain joins TRBV9 and TRBJ1-1; TRBD1 is a possible D gene (5 bases). The CDR3 totals 17 residues. CDR1 and CDR2 from the germline V gene are SGDLS and YYNGEE. V was shortened by 3 bases and J by 0 bases, with 18 bases between the two germline ends. Looking up the rest from reference TRBV9 and TRBJ1-1 gives the full variable domain: DSGVTQTPKHLITATGQRVTLRCSPRSGDLSVYWYQQSLDQGLQFLIQYYNGEERAKGNILERFSAQQFPDLHSELNLSSLELGDSALYFCASSAATLQEMNTEAFFGQGTRLTVV.

This rearrangement joins TRBV14 to TRBJ1-2; possible D gene TRBD1, 6 bases. The CDR3 is 13 amino acids. Trimming shortened V by 4 bases and J by 8 bases, and 14 bases separated the two germline ends. Per the germline V gene, CDR1 is SGHDN and CDR2 is FVKESK. CDR3 coding DNA: TGTGCCAGCAGCCCGTCAGGGGCGAAAGGCTACACCTTC. Translated: CASSPSGAKGYTF. The whole variable domain, remainder taken from reference TRBV14 and TRBJ1-2, is EAGVTQFPSHSVIEKGQTVTLRCDPISGHDNLYWYRRVMGKEIKFLLHFVKESKQDESGMPNNRFLAERTGGTYSTLKVQPAELEDSGVYFCASSPSGAKGYTFGSGTRLTVV.

The chain carries TRBV9 and TRBJ1-3; D perhaps matches TRBD1 (5 bases). Trimming took off 3 bases at V and 0 bases at J, with 19 bases between the two ends. The CDR3 runs to 18 residues. Germline loops: CDR1 SGDLS, CDR2 YYNGEE. The CDR3 region has the DNA TGTGCCAGCAGCGCGAGTAACCGGGACTTTAGCTCTGGAAACACCATATATTTT. As protein: CASSASNRDFSSGNTIYF.

The genes are TRBV11-2 and TRBJ2-7; 9 bases are a match to TRBD2. V was clipped by 11 bases and J by 5 bases; unmatched bases: 13. CDR3 length: 14 amino acids. CDR1 is SGHAT, CDR2 FQNNGV, per germline. CDR3 DNA: TGTGCCTGCGCCGCGGGGCGGGAGGGCAACGAGCAGTACTTC. Its protein product is CACAAGREGNEQYF.

The chain uses TRBV21-1 and TRBJ2-7; the table's D call TRBD2 went unverified against the DNA. TRBV21-1 is deemed a pseudogene. The CDR3 spans 18 residues. CDR3 protein: CASSKGPTSGRPGWEQYF. CDR3 in DNA: TGTGCCAGCAGCAAGGGCCCGACTAGCGGGAGGCCCGGGTGGGAGCAGTACTTC.

V gene TRBV29-1 combines with J gene TRBJ2-3; 11 nucleotides match TRBD2. CDR1 and CDR2 (germline): SQVTM, ANQGSEA. Trimming removed 8 bases from V and 4 bases from J; junction bases left unmatched: 14. CDR3 size: 16 residues. Here the CDR3 reads CSIPPSGRKSSDTQYF. The CDR3 DNA is TGCAGCATCCCCCCTAGCGGGAGGAAGTCGTCAGATACGCAGTATTTT.

The chain is built from TRBV7-6 and TRBJ1-4, with 7 bases aligning to TRBD1. Germline V gene lookup returns CDR1 SGHVS and CDR2 FNYEAQ. The CDR3 length is 14 residues. With 3 bases clipped from V and 7 bases from J, the junction kept 5 bases outside the gene matches. CDR3 nucleotide sequence: TGTGCCAGCAGCTTGACAGGGAGAGGTGAAAAACTGTTTTTT. Translating it yields CASSLTGRGEKLFF.

The chain links TRBV7-9 to TRBJ1-1; no reliable D call. The germline V gene has CDR1 SEHNR and CDR2 FQNEAQ (reference sequence). The CDR3 totals 13 residues. Deletions cut 0 bases from V and 5 bases from J, with 7 bases between. CDR3 protein: CASSLAAGTEAFF. DNA for the CDR3: TGTGCCAGCAGCTTAGCGGCGGGAACTGAAGCTTTCTTT.

This chain joins TRBV18 and TRBJ2-7; D unclear. Trimming pared 3 bases from V and 2 bases from J, leaving 20 bases between. The CDR3 is made up of 17 amino acids. Germline CDR1 and CDR2: KGHSH and LQKENI. The CDR3: CASSPTWLPRIPYEQYF. The CDR3 nucleotides are TGTGCCAGCTCACCCACTTGGTTACCCCGAATCCCCTACGAGCAGTACTTC.